The 28 T cell receptor beta chains in this list originate from one sample, sequenced in a study of beta chain features in type 1 diabetes. Of the isolated RNA, all was reverse transcribed, and so the sequenced material was expressed TCRB transcripts. Sequencing was performed with immunoSEQ multiplex PCR; in TCRdb, only in-frame clones are kept and a portion is missing. The top ten hold roughly 0.06% of the sample, which has under 500,000 clones, roughly 31% seen once. Material: naive CD4+ T cells from blood. The receptors shown here come from a man aged 18 to 29 in good health.

This clone was observed a handful of times. V usage is TRBV18 and J usage is TRBJ1-5; D not certain. CDR1 KGHSH and CDR2 LQKENI come from the germline V gene. V dropped 4 bases and J dropped 9 bases, with 10 bases sitting between them. The CDR3 runs to 12 residues. Here the CDR3 DNA reads TGTGCCAGCTCACAGGGCGGAGGGCCCCAGCATTTT. Protein sequence: CASSQGGGPQHF.

The chain employs TRBV2 and TRBJ2-5, with D unresolved. The CDR3 is 12 residues long. Trimming took 4 bases from V and 5 from J, leaving 8 bases between them. CDR1 is SNHLY and CDR2 is FYNNEI in the germline V gene. CDR3 residues: CASSGELETQYF. DNA of the CDR3: TGTGCCAGCAGTGGAGAGCTCGAGACCCAGTACTTC. The whole variable domain, remainder taken from reference TRBV2 and TRBJ2-5, is EPEVTQTPSHQVTQMGQEVILRCVPISNHLYFYWYRQILGQKVEFLVSFYNNEISEKSEIFDDQFSVERPDGSNFTLKIRSTKLEDSAMYFCASSGELETQYFGPGTRLLVL.

This clone appeared a few times. The chain combines TRBV5-6 with TRBJ1-2, with D perhaps TRBD1 (5 bases). Germline values: CDR1 SGHDT, CDR2 YYEEEE. This CDR3 has 13 residues. Between the trimmed V and J ends, which lost 4 bases and 2 bases, there was a span of 9 bases. CDR3 loop: CASSLGRNYGYTF. The CDR3 nucleotides read TGTGCCAGCAGCCTGGGACGGAACTATGGCTACACCTTC.

This clone was recorded a few times. The genes are TRBV4-1 and TRBJ2-2; D is tentatively TRBD1 or TRBD2 (6 bases each). CDR3 size: 16 residues. Germline V gene sequence: CDR1 MGHRA, CDR2 YSYEKL. Deletions cut 4 bases from V and 4 bases from J, with 16 bases between. Here the CDR3 reads CASSPPWGAGTGELFF. The CDR3 DNA reads TGCGCCAGCAGCCCCCCCTGGGGGGCGGGCACCGGGGAGCTGTTTTTT.

The chain uses TRBV30 and TRBJ2-1; TRBD2 aligns across 12 bases. The V segment lost 3 bases and the J segment 4 bases; nucleotides outside the gene matches: 4. This CDR3 is 15 amino acids long. The germline CDR1 and CDR2 sequences are GTSNPN and SVGIG (reference sequence). The CDR3 loop reads CAWSGTSGLYNEQFF. CDR3 DNA: TGTGCCTGGAGCGGGACTAGCGGGTTGTACAATGAGCAGTTCTTC. The full variable domain, rest sourced from reference TRBV30 and TRBJ2-1, is SQTIHQWPATLVQPVGSPLSLECTVEGTSNPNLYWYRQAAGRGLQLLFYSVGIGQISSEVPQNLSASRPQDRQFILSSKKLLLSDSGFYLCAWSGTSGLYNEQFFGPGTRLTVL.

As regards this clone: The sample has other DNA sequences that encode this CDR3 too. This chain uses TRBV2 with TRBJ2-1, with unresolved D. This CDR3 has 13 amino acids. Between the trimmed V and J ends, which lost 9 bases and 1 base, there was a span of 10 bases. From germline, CDR1 is SNHLY and CDR2 FYNNEI. The CDR3 spells CASSGSSYNEQFF. The CDR3 DNA sequence: TGTGCCAGTTCTGGGTCATCCTACAATGAGCAGTTCTTC.

This clone was counted only a few times. The CDR3 is CASGLPRRNEQYF. In DNA form, the CDR3 reads TGTGCCAGCGGACTGCCGCGGAGGAACGAGCAGTACTTC. The chain uses TRBV28 and TRBJ2-7, with D perhaps TRBD2 (5 bases). V shed 8 bases and J shed 5 bases, with 16 bases lying between them. The CDR3 length is 13 residues. Germline CDR1 is MDHEN and CDR2 is SYDVKM.

This chain links TRBV9 with TRBJ2-3; D unresolved. The CDR3 is 12 residues long. Trimming pared 0 bases from V and 7 bases from J, leaving 6 bases between. In germline, CDR1 is SGDLS, CDR2 YYNGEE. The CDR3 DNA follows: TGTGCCAGCAGCGTAGAGGGAAATACGCAGTATTTT. It codes for CASSVEGNTQYF.

The V and J genes are TRBV30 and TRBJ1-1; no reliable D call. CDR3 length: 10 amino acids. CDR1 and CDR2 from the germline V gene are GTSNPN and SVGIG (reference sequence). V was cut by 4 bases and J by 8 bases, with 8 bases left in between. The CDR3 loop reads CAWTRIEAFF. The CDR3 DNA reads as TGTGCCTGGACCCGCATCGAAGCTTTCTTT. The full variable domain, completed using reference TRBV30 and TRBJ1-1, is SQTIHQWPATLVQPVGSPLSLECTVEGTSNPNLYWYRQAAGRGLQLLFYSVGIGQISSEVPQNLSASRPQDRQFILSSKKLLLSDSGFYLCAWTRIEAFFGQGTRLTVV.

V and J are TRBV29-1 and TRBJ2-2; weak D call: TRBD1 (6 bases). Germline loops: CDR1 SQVTM, CDR2 ANQGSEA. This CDR3 contains 15 residues. Trimming stripped 0 bases from V and 0 bases from J, with 8 bases between. Here the CDR3 reads CSVEDPGANTGELFF. Written as DNA, the CDR3 is TGCAGCGTTGAAGATCCAGGGGCGAACACCGGGGAGCTGTTTTTT.

The V gene is TRBV14, the J gene TRBJ2-4; TRBD2 aligns across 8 bases. V lost 1 base to trimming and J lost 7 bases; unmatched junction nucleotides: 6. The germline V gene has CDR1 SGHDN and CDR2 FVKESK. The CDR3 covers 15 residues. The CDR3 DNA is TGTGCCAGCAGCCAAGCTAGCGGGTCGGGGAACATTCAGTACTTC. It specifies CASSQASGSGNIQYF. Looking up the rest from reference TRBV14 and TRBJ2-4 gives the full variable domain: EAGVTQFPSHSVIEKGQTVTLRCDPISGHDNLYWYRRVMGKEIKFLLHFVKESKQDESGMPNNRFLAERTGGTYSTLKVQPAELEDSGVYFCASSQASGSGNIQYFGAGTRLSVL.

The genes are TRBV30 and TRBJ1-5, with 7 bases lining up with TRBD1. The CDR3 consists of 13 residues. Germline values: CDR1 GTSNPN, CDR2 SVGIG (reference sequence). V lost 3 bases, J lost 3 bases, and 2 bases stayed unmatched. The CDR3 reads CAWRQGLNQPQHF. Here the CDR3 DNA reads TGTGCCTGGAGACAGGGGCTCAATCAGCCCCAGCATTTT.

This clone was seen more than once but under ten times. The sample carries other DNA sequences with the same CDR3. CDR3 coding DNA: TGTGCCAGCAGCTTAAGGGGAGAGACCCAGTACTTC. It specifies CASSLRGETQYF. The chain carries TRBV7-9 and TRBJ2-5, with D perhaps matching TRBD1 (5 bases). This CDR3 region has 12 residues. Germline CDR1 is SEHNR and CDR2 is FQNEAQ (reference sequence). The V end lost 2 bases, the J end lost 4 bases, and 5 bases lay between the germline ends.

This clone was seen a few times. V usage is TRBV7-3 and J usage is TRBJ2-2; 10 positions agree with TRBD2. J was trimmed by 5 bases and V by 5 bases; bases with no gene match: 11. Germline CDR1 reads SGHTA; CDR2 reads FQGTGA. The CDR3 is made up of 17 amino acids. Written as DNA, the CDR3 is TGTGCCAGCAGCGTAAAGGCTAGCGGGAGAAATACCGGGGAGCTGTTTTTT. Protein sequence: CASSVKASGRNTGELFF.

This clone was found a few times. The CDR3 DNA reads as TGCGCCAGCAGCCAAGAAGGCGGGAGCGTCCCCCGCCTCGAGCAGTACTTC. Its protein is CASSQEGGSVPRLEQYF. The chain carries TRBV4-1 and TRBJ2-7, with 7 bases lining up with TRBD2. V was pared by 0 bases and J by 6 bases, with 14 bases of the junction left unmatched. The CDR3 consists of 17 residues. Germline V gene sequence: CDR1 MGHRA, CDR2 YSYEKL.

This chain's CDR3 is CASSYMGGTASYEQYF. CDR3 sequence (DNA): TGTGCCAGCAGTTACATGGGGGGGACAGCATCCTACGAGCAGTACTTC. The J gene is TRBJ2-7, the V gene TRBV6-5, with D possibly called TRBD1 or TRBD2 (7 bases each). V lost 2 bases and J lost 1, with 15 bases in between. The CDR3 length is 16 residues. Germline values: CDR1 MNHEY, CDR2 SVGAGI.

The J gene is TRBJ2-1, the V gene TRBV5-1; D is perhaps TRBD2 (6 bases). The CDR3 is 11 amino acids. Germline V gene sequence: CDR1 SGHRS, CDR2 YFSETQ. V was shortened by 7 bases and J by 10 bases, with 12 bases between the two germline ends. The CDR3 coding sequence is TGCGCCAGCTCCGGGGCGGGAGAGCAGTTCTTC. As protein: CASSGAGEQFF.

This chain connects TRBV2 to TRBJ2-1; tentatively, D is TRBD2 (7 bases). This CDR3 has 14 amino acids. The germline V gene has CDR1 SNHLY and CDR2 FYNNEI. With 7 bases removed from V and 5 bases from J, the gap between germline ends came to 15 bases. CDR3 sequence (DNA): TGTGCCAGCACCCGCAGGGGAGGGGACAATGAGCAGTTCTTC. Its protein is CASTRRGGDNEQFF.

In this sample, this clone turned up a few times. The V call is TRBV30, the J call TRBJ2-2, with 7 bases that match TRBD2. V lost 4 bases and J lost 6; bases outside the gene matches: 2. The CDR3 contains 12 residues. Per germline, CDR1 GTSNPN and CDR2 SVGIG (reference sequence). CDR3 DNA sequence: TGTGCCTGGATCCGGGGGGCCGGGGAGCTGTTTTTT. Its protein is CAWIRGAGELFF. The full variable domain, in which reference TRBV30 and TRBJ2-2 provide the parts outside the CDR3, is SQTIHQWPATLVQPVGSPLSLECTVEGTSNPNLYWYRQAAGRGLQLLFYSVGIGQISSEVPQNLSASRPQDRQFILSSKKLLLSDSGFYLCAWIRGAGELFFGEGSRLTVL.

The chain has TRBV13 and TRBJ2-5; 13 positions match TRBD2. The CDR3 sequence is 16 residues long. Germline V gives CDR1 PRHDT, CDR2 FYEKMQ (reference sequence). The V segment lost 3 bases and the J segment 4 bases; nucleotides outside the gene matches: 5. In DNA, the CDR3 is TGTGCCAGCAGCTTTCGCGGGACTAGCGGGATAGAGACCCAGTACTTC. Its translation is CASSFRGTSGIETQYF.

The chain recombines TRBV5-1 with TRBJ2-7; 13 bases fit TRBD2. V was clipped by 3 bases and J by 5 bases; unmatched bases: 2. Germline CDR1 SGHRS, CDR2 YFSETQ. This CDR3 has 14 amino acids. CDR3 nucleotides: TGCGCCAGCAGCTCAGGACTAGCGGGAGACGAGCAGTACTTC. Amino acids: CASSSGLAGDEQYF.

This clone was observed a single time. The chain employs TRBV30 and TRBJ1-3, with 8 bases aligning to TRBD1. This CDR3 has 14 amino acids. Germline assignment: CDR1 GTSNPN and CDR2 SVGIG (reference sequence). The ends lost 8 bases at V and 4 bases at J; junction bases unmatched: 10. The CDR3, as DNA: TGTGCCGCAATCCCAGGGGGCGCAGGAAACACCATATATTTT. This codes for CAAIPGGAGNTIYF.

This clone appeared a few times. The J gene is TRBJ2-3, the V gene TRBV11-2; D unclear. Per germline, CDR1 SGHAT and CDR2 FQNNGV. Trimming cost V 0 bases and J 4 bases, with 5 bases left between them. This CDR3 region has 13 residues. The CDR3 loop is CASSLDSADTQYF. The CDR3 nucleotides read TGTGCCAGCAGCTTAGATTCGGCAGATACGCAGTATTTT.

This clone came up a few times. This sequence joins TRBV19 and TRBJ2-7, with D perhaps matching TRBD2 (6 bases). Germline V gene sequence: CDR1 LNHDA, CDR2 SQIVND (reference sequence). CDR3 length: 15 residues. Trimming took 2 bases from V and 1 from J, leaving 12 bases between them. In DNA, the CDR3 is TGTGCCAGTAGTATAACTCCGGCGGGATCCTACGAGCAGTACTTC. This codes for CASSITPAGSYEQYF.

This clone came up a few times. V usage is TRBV30 and J usage is TRBJ1-2; D not resolved. CDR3 length: 13 residues. Germline V lookup: CDR1 GTSNPN, CDR2 SVGIG (reference sequence). V shed 2 bases and J shed 4 bases, with 11 bases lying between them. The CDR3, as DNA: TGTGCCTGGAGTAACGGCGGCGTCTATGGCTACACCTTC. Amino acids: CAWSNGGVYGYTF.

This clone appeared a few times. The CDR3 DNA sequence: TGTGCCAGCAGCTTGTCTAGAGGTTCCTACAATGAGCAGTTCTTC. Its translation is CASSLSRGSYNEQFF. The chain employs TRBV5-6 and TRBJ2-1; D not resolved. The CDR3 totals 15 residues. CDR1 and CDR2 (germline): SGHDT, YYEEEE. Trimming stripped 1 base from V and 1 base from J, with 9 bases between.

J is TRBJ2-5 and V is TRBV6-1, with TRBD1 matching over 7 bases. V lost 6 bases, J lost 4 bases, and 5 bases stayed unmatched. Per germline, CDR1 MNHNS and CDR2 SASEGT. CDR3 length: 13 residues. CDR3 sequence reads: CASRITGVETQYF. CDR3 bases: TGTGCCAGCAGAATAACAGGGGTAGAGACCCAGTACTTC.

In its sample, this clone was seen a few times. The chain employs TRBV29-1 and TRBJ2-5; 7 bases agree with TRBD1. V shed 3 bases, J shed 4 bases, and the junction held 8 bases outside the gene matches. Germline CDR1 SQVTM, CDR2 ANQGSEA. The CDR3 has 14 amino acids. For the CDR3, the DNA is TGCAGCGTTGATCCCGCGGCAGGGGGAGAGACCCAGTACTTC. Its translation is CSVDPAAGGETQYF.